The T cell receptor beta chain described here comes from a study of blood T cell repertoires in COVID-19. Study-level background: Samples of COVID-19 (acute and convalescent) were obtained from the United States, Italy and Spain. PBMCs, B-cell-depleted T cells, or T cells provided the cDNA or gDNA that made up the material.

Original handling: From reference gene primer amplification, estimates of nucleated cell counts were derived. Sequencing used immunoSEQ multiplex PCR; TCRdb keeps in-frame clones, though not all of them. V, J and clone size were drawn from that table, and D and trimming were deduced from the DNA. In the table there are more than 85,000 clones, 80% to 95% of which are singletons. With respect to this clone: The junction does not match germline at one end; this may be a read error.

Sequencing used peripheral blood. This sequence originates from a man aged 55 to 70 with acute or convalescent COVID-19.

The CDR3 reads CASSVAGGETQYF. CDR3 nucleotide sequence: TGTGCCAGCAGCGTAGCGGGAGGGGAGACCCAGTACTTC. This chain joins TRBV7-2 and TRBJ2-5; 11 bases line up with TRBD2. Germline V lookup: CDR1 SGHTA, CDR2 FQGNSA. This CDR3 has 13 residues.